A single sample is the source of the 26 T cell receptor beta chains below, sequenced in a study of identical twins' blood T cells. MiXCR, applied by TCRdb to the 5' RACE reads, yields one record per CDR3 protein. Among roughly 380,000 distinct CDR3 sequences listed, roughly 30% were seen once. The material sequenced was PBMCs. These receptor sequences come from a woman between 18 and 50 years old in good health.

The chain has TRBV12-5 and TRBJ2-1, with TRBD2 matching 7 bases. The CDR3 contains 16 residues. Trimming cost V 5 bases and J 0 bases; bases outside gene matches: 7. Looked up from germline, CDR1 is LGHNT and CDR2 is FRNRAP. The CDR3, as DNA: TGTGCTAGTGGTGGATTTAGCGGGCCCTCCTACAATGAGCAGTTCTTC. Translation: CASGGFSGPSYNEQFF.

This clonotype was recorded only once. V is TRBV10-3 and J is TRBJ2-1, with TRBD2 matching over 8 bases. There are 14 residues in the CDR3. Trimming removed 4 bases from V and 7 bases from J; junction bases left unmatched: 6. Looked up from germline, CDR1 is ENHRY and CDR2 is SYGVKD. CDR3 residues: CAISGGTSINEQFF. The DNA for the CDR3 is TGTGCCATCAGTGGCGGGACTAGTATTAATGAGCAGTTCTTC.

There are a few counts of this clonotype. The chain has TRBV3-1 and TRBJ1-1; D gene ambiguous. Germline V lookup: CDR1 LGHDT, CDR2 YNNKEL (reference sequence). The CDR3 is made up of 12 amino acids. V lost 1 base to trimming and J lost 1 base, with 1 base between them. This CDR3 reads CASSQANTEAFF. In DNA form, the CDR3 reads TGTGCCAGCAGCCAAGCGAACACTGAAGCTTTCTTT.

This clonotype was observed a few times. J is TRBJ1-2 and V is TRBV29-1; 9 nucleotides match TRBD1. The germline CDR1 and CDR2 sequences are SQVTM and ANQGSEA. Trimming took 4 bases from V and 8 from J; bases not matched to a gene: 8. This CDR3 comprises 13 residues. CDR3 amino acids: CSVATGGSRGYTF. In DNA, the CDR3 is TGCAGCGTTGCGACAGGGGGATCGAGAGGCTACACCTTC.

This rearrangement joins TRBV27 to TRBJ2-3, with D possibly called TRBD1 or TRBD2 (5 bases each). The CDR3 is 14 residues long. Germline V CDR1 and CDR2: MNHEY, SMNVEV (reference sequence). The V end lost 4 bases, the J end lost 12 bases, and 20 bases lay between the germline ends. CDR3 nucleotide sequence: TGTGCCAGCAGTTGGAAGGGAAGGGACCGCACACAGTATTTT. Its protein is CASSWKGRDRTQYF.

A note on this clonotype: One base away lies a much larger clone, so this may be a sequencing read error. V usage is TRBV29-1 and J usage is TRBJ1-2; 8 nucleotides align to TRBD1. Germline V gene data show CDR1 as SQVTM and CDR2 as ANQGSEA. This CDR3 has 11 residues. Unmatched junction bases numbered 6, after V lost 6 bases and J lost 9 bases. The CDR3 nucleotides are TGCAGCGTGAGGACAGGGAGTAGCTACACCTTC. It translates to CSVRTGSSYTF.

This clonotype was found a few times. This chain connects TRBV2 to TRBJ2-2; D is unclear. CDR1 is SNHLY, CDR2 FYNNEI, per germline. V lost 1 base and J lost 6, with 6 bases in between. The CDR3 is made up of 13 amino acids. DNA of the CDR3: TGTGCCAGCAGTGAAGGGAGCCCCGGGGAGCTGTTTTTT. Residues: CASSEGSPGELFF.

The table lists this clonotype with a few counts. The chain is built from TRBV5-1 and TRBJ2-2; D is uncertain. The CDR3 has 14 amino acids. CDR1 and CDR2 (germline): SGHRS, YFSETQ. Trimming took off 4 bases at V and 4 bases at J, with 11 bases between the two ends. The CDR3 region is CASSLVVGTGELFF. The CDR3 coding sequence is TGCGCCAGCAGCCTGGTTGTAGGCACCGGGGAGCTGTTTTTT.

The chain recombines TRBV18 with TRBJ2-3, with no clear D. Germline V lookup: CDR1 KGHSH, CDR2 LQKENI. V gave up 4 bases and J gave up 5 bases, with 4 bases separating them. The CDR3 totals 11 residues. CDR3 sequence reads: CASSQEDTQYF. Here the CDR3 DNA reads TGTGCCAGCTCACAGGAAGATACGCAGTATTTT.

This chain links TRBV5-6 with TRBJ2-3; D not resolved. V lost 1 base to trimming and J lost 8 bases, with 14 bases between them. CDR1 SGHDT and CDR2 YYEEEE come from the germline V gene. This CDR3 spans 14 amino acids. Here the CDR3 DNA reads TGTGCCAGCAGCTTGCCTTCTCAGGAAGGTACGCAGTATTTT. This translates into CASSLPSQEGTQYF.

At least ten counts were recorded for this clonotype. In nucleotides, the CDR3 is TGCAGTGCTAGCGGCGGGGTCACTGAAGCTTTCTTT. Its protein is CSASGGVTEAFF. The V gene is TRBV20-1, the J gene TRBJ1-1; the D is unclear. Germline assignment: CDR1 DFQATT and CDR2 SNEGSKA (reference sequence). There are 12 residues in the CDR3. V was trimmed by 3 bases and J by 4 bases, leaving 9 bases between them.

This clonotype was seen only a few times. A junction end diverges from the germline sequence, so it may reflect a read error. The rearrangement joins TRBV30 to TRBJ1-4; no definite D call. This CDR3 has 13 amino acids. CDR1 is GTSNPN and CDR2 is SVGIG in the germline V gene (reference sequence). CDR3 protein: CAWSVGVGERLFF. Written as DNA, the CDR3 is TGTGCCTGGAGTGTTGGTGTTGGTGAAAGACTGTTTTTT.

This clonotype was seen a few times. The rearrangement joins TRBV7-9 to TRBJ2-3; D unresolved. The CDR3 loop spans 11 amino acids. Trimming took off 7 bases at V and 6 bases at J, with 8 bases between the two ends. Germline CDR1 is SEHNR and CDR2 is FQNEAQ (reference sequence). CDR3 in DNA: TGTGCCAGCACCCGAGCGGATACGCAGTATTTT. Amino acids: CASTRADTQYF.

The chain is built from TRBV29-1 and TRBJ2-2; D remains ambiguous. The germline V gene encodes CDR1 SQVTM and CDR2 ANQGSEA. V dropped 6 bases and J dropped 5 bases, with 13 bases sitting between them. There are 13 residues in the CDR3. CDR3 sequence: CSVSRALTGELFF. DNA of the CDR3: TGCAGCGTCAGCCGGGCCTTGACCGGGGAGCTGTTTTTT.

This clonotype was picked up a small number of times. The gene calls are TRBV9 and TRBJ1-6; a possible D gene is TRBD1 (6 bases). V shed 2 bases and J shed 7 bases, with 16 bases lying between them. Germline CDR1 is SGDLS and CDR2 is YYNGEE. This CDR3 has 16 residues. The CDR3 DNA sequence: TGTGCCAGCAGCGTGGATCCGGGGGCTGAAAATTCACCCCTCCACTTT. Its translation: CASSVDPGAENSPLHF. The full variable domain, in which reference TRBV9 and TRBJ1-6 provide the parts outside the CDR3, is DSGVTQTPKHLITATGQRVTLRCSPRSGDLSVYWYQQSLDQGLQFLIQYYNGEERAKGNILERFSAQQFPDLHSELNLSSLELGDSALYFCASSVDPGAENSPLHFGNGTRLTVT.

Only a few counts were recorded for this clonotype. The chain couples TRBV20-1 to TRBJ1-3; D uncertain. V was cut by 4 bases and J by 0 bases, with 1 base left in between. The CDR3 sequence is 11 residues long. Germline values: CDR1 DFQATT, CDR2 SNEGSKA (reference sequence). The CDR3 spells CSAISGNTIYF. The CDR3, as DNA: TGCAGTGCTATCTCTGGAAACACCATATATTTT.

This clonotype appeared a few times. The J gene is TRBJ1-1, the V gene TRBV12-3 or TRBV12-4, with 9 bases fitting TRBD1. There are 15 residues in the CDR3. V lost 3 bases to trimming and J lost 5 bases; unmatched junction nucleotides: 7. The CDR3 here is CASSLSTGGGTEAFF. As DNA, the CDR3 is TGTGCCAGCAGTTTGTCGACAGGGGGGGGGACTGAAGCTTTCTTT.

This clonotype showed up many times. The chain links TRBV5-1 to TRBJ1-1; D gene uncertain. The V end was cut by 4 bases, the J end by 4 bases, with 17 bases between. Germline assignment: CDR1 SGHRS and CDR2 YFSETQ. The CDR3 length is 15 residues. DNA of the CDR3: TGCGCCAGCAGCATGCTAAACGGACTGGGCACTGAAGCTTTCTTT. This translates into CASSMLNGLGTEAFF. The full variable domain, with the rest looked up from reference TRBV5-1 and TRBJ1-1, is KAGVTQTPRYLIKTRGQQVTLSCSPISGHRSVSWYQQTPGQGLQFLFEYFSETQRNKGNFPGRFSGRQFSNSRSEMNVSTLELGDSALYLCASSMLNGLGTEAFFGQGTRLTVV.

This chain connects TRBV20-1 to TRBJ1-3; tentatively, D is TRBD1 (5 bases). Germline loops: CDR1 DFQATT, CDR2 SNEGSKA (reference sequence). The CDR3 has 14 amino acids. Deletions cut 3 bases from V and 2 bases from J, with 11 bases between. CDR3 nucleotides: TGCAGTGCTAGGCCAGAGGGGACTGGAAACACCATATATTTT. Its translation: CSARPEGTGNTIYF.

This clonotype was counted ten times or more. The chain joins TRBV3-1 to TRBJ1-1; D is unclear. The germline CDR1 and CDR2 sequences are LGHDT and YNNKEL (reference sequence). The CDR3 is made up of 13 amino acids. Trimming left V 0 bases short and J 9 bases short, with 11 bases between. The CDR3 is CASSQEETSQAFF. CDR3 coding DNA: TGTGCCAGCAGCCAAGAGGAGACCTCTCAAGCTTTCTTT.

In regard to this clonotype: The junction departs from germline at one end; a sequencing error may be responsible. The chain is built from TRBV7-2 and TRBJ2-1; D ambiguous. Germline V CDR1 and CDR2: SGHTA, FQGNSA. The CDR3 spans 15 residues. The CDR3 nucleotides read TGTGCCGGCAGCTTATCCCACGAGAAGAGCAATGAGCAGTTCTTC. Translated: CAGSLSHEKSNEQFF.

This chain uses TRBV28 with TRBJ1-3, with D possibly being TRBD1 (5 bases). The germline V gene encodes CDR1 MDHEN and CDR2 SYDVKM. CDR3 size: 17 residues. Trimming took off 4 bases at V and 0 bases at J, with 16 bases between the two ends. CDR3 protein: CASSSLQKRGSGNTIYF. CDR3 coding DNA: TGTGCCAGCAGTTCCTTACAAAAGAGGGGCTCTGGAAACACCATATATTTT.

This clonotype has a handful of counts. In DNA, the CDR3 is TGTGCCAGCCTTACAGGGTTTGAATCACCCCTCCACTTT. Its translation: CASLTGFESPLHF. The rearrangement uses TRBV6-1 and TRBJ1-6; TRBD1 is a possible D gene (6 bases). Germline CDR1 and CDR2: MNHNS and SASEGT. V was clipped by 8 bases and J by 10 bases, with 15 bases between them. The CDR3 totals 13 residues.

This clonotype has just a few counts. The CDR3 nucleotides read TGCGCCAGCAGCTTGGAATGGGAGCAGTTCTTC. Translated, it gives CASSLEWEQFF. J is TRBJ2-1 and V is TRBV5-1; D remains ambiguous. Looked up from germline, CDR1 is SGHRS and CDR2 is YFSETQ. This CDR3 comprises 11 residues. Deletions cut 0 bases from V and 10 bases from J, with 5 bases between.

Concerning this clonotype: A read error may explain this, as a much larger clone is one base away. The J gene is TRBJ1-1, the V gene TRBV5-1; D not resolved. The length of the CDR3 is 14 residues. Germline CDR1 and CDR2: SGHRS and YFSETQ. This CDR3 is CVSSSAPENTEAFF. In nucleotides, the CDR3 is TGCGTCAGCAGTTCTGCGCCAGAGAACACTGAAGCTTTCTTT.

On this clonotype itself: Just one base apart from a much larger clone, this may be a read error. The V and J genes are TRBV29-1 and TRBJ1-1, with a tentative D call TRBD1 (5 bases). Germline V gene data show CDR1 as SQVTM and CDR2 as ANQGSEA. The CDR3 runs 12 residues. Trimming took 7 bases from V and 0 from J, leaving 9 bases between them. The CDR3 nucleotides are TGCAGCGGAGTCAGGGTGAACACTGAAGCTTTCTTT. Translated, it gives CSGVRVNTEAFF.